This T cell receptor (beta chain) was observed in a study of T cell changes during pregnancy in multiple sclerosis. TCRdb's table, derived via immunoSEQ multiplex PCR, lists solely in-frame clones and lacks some. The data contain about 74,000 clones, around 90% of them singletons. V lost 5 bases, J lost 6 bases, and 4 bases stayed unmatched. The CDR3 consists of 12 residues. The germline gives CDR1 SGHRS, CDR2 YFSETQ. The TCR sequence derives from a female donor with multiple sclerosis, enrolled in a pregnancy study. This specimen consisted of peripheral blood, obtained in the third trimester of pregnancy. The chain links TRBV5-1 to TRBJ1-2; 7 nucleotides agree with TRBD1. CDR3 sequence reads: CASSFQGDGYTF. The DNA of the CDR3 is TGCGCCAGCAGTTTCCAGGGGGATGGCTACACCTTC.